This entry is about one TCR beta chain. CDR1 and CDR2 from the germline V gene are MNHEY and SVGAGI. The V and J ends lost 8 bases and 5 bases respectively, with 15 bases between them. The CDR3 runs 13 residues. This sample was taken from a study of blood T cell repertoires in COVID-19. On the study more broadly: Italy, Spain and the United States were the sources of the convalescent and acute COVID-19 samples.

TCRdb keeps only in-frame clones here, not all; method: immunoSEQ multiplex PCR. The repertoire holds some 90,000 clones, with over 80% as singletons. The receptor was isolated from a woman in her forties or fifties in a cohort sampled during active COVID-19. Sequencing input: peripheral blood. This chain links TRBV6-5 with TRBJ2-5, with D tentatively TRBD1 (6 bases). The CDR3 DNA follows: TGTGCCAGCGTACAGGGTTTTAGCGAGACCCAGTACTTC. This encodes CASVQGFSETQYF.